This is a list of T cell receptor beta chains from one sample in a study of regulatory T cells in long-lasting Graves disease. TCRdb redid the calling of the multiplex PCR reads with MiXCR, one entry per CDR3 protein. The repertoire includes about 540,000 distinct CDR3 sequences, about 13% of them detected once, and roughly 10% sits in the top ten. This sample also appeared in a second study, on T cells in Graves' hyperthyroidism and ophthalmopathy.

The specimen was peripheral blood mononuclear cells (PBMCs), collected at new diagnosis, from a patient treated with antithyroid drugs. Receptor source: a man between 25 and 39 years old with Graves disease. Each CDR3 is given with its conserved first and last residue. The D gene is left open where the match is weak. Clone size is stated in some rows and not others, as once, few, many or a class when expanded.

D gene: .
clone size: .
J gene: TRBJ2-5
V gene: TRBV20-1
CDR3 protein: CSAVADQETQYF
CDR3 DNA: TGCAGTGCTGTAGCAGATCAAGAGACCCAGTACTTC

D gene: .
clone size: many
J gene: TRBJ1-6
V gene: TRBV6-1
CDR3 protein: CASSEPYGGAYNSPLHF
CDR3 DNA: TGTGCCAGCAGTGAACCTTACGGGGGGGCCTATAATTCACCCCTCCACTTT

D gene: .
clone size: many
J gene: TRBJ1-2
V gene: TRBV6-1
CDR3 protein: CASRSPSRNKWHGYTF
CDR3 DNA: TGTGCCAGCAGATCCCCGAGCCGGAATAAGTGGCATGGCTACACCTTC

D gene: .
clone size: many
J gene: TRBJ1-1
V gene: TRBV12-3/TRBV12-4
CDR3 protein: CASSSPGVFEAFF
CDR3 DNA: TGTGCCAGCAGTAGCCCAGGGGTCTTTGAAGCTTTCTTT

D gene: .
clone size: many
J gene: TRBJ2-5
V gene: TRBV18
CDR3 protein: CASSPGGKETQYF
CDR3 DNA: TGTGCCAGCTCACCAGGGGGGAAAGAGACCCAGTACTTC

D gene: .
clone size: few
J gene: TRBJ2-1
V gene: TRBV6-4
CDR3 protein: CASSTGLGEQFF
CDR3 DNA: TGTGCCAGCAGTACAGGGCTGGGTGAGCAGTTCTTC

D gene: .
clone size: many
J gene: TRBJ2-7
V gene: TRBV6-5
CDR3 protein: CASSYTQTGSYEQYF
CDR3 DNA: TGTGCCAGCAGTTACACACAGACTGGATCCTACGAGCAGTACTTC

D gene: .
clone size: many
J gene: TRBJ2-5
V gene: TRBV24-1
CDR3 protein: CATSDLASDETQYF
CDR3 DNA: TGTGCCACCAGTGATTTGGCGTCGGACGAGACCCAGTACTTC

D gene: TRBD2
clone size: many
J gene: TRBJ2-7
V gene: TRBV12-3/TRBV12-4
CDR3 protein: CASSFASGTYEQYF
CDR3 DNA: TGTGCCAGCAGTTTTGCCAGCGGGACCTACGAGCAGTACTTC

D gene: TRBD2
clone size: many
J gene: TRBJ2-4
V gene: TRBV27
CDR3 protein: CASSPRGGRAAKNIQYF
CDR3 DNA: TGTGCCAGCAGTCCCCGGGGAGGGAGGGCAGCCAAAAACATTCAGTACTTC

D gene: .
clone size: few
J gene: TRBJ2-3
V gene: TRBV28
CDR3 protein: CAGSSADTQYF
CDR3 DNA: TGTGCCGGCAGTTCGGCAGATACGCAGTATTTT

D gene: .
clone size: many
J gene: TRBJ2-5
V gene: TRBV27
CDR3 protein: CASSLYQGRETQYF
CDR3 DNA: TGTGCCAGCAGTTTATATCAGGGGAGGGAGACCCAGTACTTC

D gene: TRBD1
clone size: few
J gene: TRBJ2-3
V gene: TRBV4-1
CDR3 protein: CASSQEGTVSSDTQYF
CDR3 DNA: TGCGCCAGCAGCCAAGAAGGGACAGTATCATCAGATACGCAGTATTTT

D gene: .
clone size: many
J gene: TRBJ2-1
V gene: TRBV29-1
CDR3 protein: CSADSVHNEQFF
CDR3 DNA: TGCAGCGCCGATTCAGTACACAATGAGCAGTTCTTC

D gene: .
clone size: few
J gene: TRBJ1-2
V gene: TRBV5-6
CDR3 protein: CASGREGYTF
CDR3 DNA: TGTGCCAGCGGCAGGGAGGGCTACACCTTC

D gene: .
clone size: few
J gene: TRBJ2-1
V gene: TRBV30
CDR3 protein: CAWSRAEQFF
CDR3 DNA: TGTGCCTGGAGTAGGGCGGAGCAGTTCTTC

D gene: .
clone size: many
J gene: TRBJ2-5
V gene: TRBV10-3
CDR3 protein: CAIRRDRNQETQYF
CDR3 DNA: TGTGCCATCAGACGAGACAGGAACCAAGAGACCCAGTACTTC

D gene: .
clone size: many
J gene: TRBJ2-3
V gene: TRBV6-2/TRBV6-3
CDR3 protein: CASSYGTGEDTQYF
CDR3 DNA: TGTGCCAGCAGTTACGGGACGGGAGAGGATACGCAGTATTTT

D gene: TRBD2
clone size: few
J gene: TRBJ2-1
V gene: TRBV20-1
CDR3 protein: CSARWKRGHNEQFF
CDR3 DNA: TGCAGTGCTAGATGGAAGCGGGGGCACAATGAGCAGTTCTTC

D gene: .
clone size: many
J gene: TRBJ2-7
V gene: TRBV10-3
CDR3 protein: CAIRAADSYEQYF
CDR3 DNA: TGTGCCATCCGGGCAGCGGATTCCTACGAGCAGTACTTC

D gene: TRBD1
clone size: few
J gene: TRBJ1-5
V gene: TRBV6-4
CDR3 protein: CASSRDREQPQHF
CDR3 DNA: TGTGCCAGCAGCCGCGACAGGGAACAGCCCCAGCATTTT

D gene: .
clone size: .
J gene: TRBJ1-1
V gene: TRBV19
CDR3 protein: CASDRNTEAFF
CDR3 DNA: TGTGCCAGTGATCGGAACACTGAAGCTTTCTTT